This TCR beta chain was found in a study of CD8 T cells in Susac syndrome. The CDR3 loop spans 15 amino acids. The germline CDR1 and CDR2 sequences are MNHEY and SVGAGI. The V and J ends lost 0 bases and 7 bases, in that order; junction bases with no gene match: 5. Study-level points and caveats: The authors acknowledged that the study's TCR sequencing and HLA analysis involved relatively few individuals.

As for this clonotype: Its matching antigen is unknown.

From blood CD8+ and CD4+ T cells, TCR beta sequences were generated. The TEMRA cells underwent FACS enrichment, while the CD8+ and CD4+ T cells underwent negative isolation. The RNA input was about 0.5 to 1 ug, and it was reverse transcribed with random hexamers. TCR beta CDR3 was amplified by immunoSEQ multiplex PCR. This amplification extended across 54 Vbeta and 13 Jbeta segments. In TCRdb, the immunoSEQ multiplex PCR reads were re-called with MiXCR into one record per CDR3 protein. Of about 130,000 distinct CDR3 sequences in the sample, around nine tenths are singletons; the top ten hold approximately 0.24%.

The gene calls are TRBV6-5 and TRBJ2-2; 7 nucleotides align to TRBD2. Sequenced material: CD8+ T cells from PBMCs. This TCR came from a human donor with multiple sclerosis. The CDR3 reads CASSYSVGEGGELFF. In DNA, the CDR3 is TGTGCCAGCAGTTACTCAGTAGGGGAGGGCGGGGAGCTGTTTTTT.